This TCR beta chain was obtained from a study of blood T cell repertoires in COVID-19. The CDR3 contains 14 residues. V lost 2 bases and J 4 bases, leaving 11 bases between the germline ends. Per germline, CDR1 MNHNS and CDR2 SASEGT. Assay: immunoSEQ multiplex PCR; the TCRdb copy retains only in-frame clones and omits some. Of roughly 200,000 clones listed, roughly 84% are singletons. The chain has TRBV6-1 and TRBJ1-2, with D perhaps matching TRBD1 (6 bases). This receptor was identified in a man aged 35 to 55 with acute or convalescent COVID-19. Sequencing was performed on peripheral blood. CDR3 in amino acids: CASSEWSRGYGYTF. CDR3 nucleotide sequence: TGTGCCAGCAGTGAATGGAGCAGGGGCTATGGCTACACCTTC.